This TCR beta chain was observed in a study of blood T cell repertoires in COVID-19. On the study more broadly: There were acute and convalescent COVID-19 samples, and they came from the United States, Italy and Spain. PBMCs, B-cell-depleted T cells, or T cells were the source of the cDNA or gDNA that made up the material.

As processed by the authors: For nucleated cells, counts were estimated from reference gene primer amplification. Profiled with immunoSEQ multiplex PCR; TCRdb holds only in-frame clones, not every one. V and J calls and clone size are as listed in that table; D and trimming were resolved from the DNA. The sample comprises more than 55,000 clones, over 70% of which are singletons, and about 15% rests with the top ten. V was pared by 5 bases and J by 1 base, with 11 bases between. CDR3 length equals 14 residues. In germline, CDR1 is MNHNY, CDR2 SVGAGI (reference sequence). This TCR came from a woman in her seventies with acute or convalescent COVID-19. Sequencing was carried out using peripheral blood. This sequence joins TRBV6-6 and TRBJ1-1; D possibly corresponds to TRBD1 (5 bases). The CDR3 sequence: CASSHRIKNTEAFF. CDR3 in DNA: TGTGCCAGCAGTCACAGGATAAAGAACACTGAAGCTTTCTTT.